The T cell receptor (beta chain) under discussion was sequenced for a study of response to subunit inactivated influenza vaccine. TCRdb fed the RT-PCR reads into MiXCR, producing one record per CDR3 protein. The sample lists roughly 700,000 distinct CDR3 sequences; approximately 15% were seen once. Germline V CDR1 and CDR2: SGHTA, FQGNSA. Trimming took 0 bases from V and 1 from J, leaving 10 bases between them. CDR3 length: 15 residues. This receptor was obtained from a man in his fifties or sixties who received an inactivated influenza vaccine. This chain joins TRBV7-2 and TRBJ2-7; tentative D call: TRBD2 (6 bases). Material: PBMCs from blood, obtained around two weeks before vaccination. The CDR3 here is CASSLASRESYEQYF. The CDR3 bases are TGTGCCAGCAGCTTAGCTAGCCGGGAGTCCTACGAGCAGTACTTC. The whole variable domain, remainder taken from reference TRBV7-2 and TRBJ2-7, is GAGVSQSPSNKVTEKGKDVELRCDPISGHTALYWYRQSLGQGLEFLIYFQGNSAPDKSGLPSDRFSAERTGGSVSTLTIQRTQQEDSAVYLCASSLASRESYEQYFGPGTRLTVT.